This T cell receptor beta chain was found in a study of CD8 T cells in Susac syndrome (dated by TCRdb to 2018 to 2020). At the level of the whole study: Repertoire sequencing was used to test whether CD8+ T cell activation and differentiation in Susac syndrome was antigen driven. The study compared CD8+ T cell repertoire clonality among 12 healthy donors, approximately 14 Susac syndrome patients and roughly 16 multiple sclerosis patients. Broad study findings and their caveats: The study acknowledged that relatively few individuals were included in the TCR sequencing and HLA analysis.

The junction shows trimming of 3 bases on V and 0 bases on J, plus 12 bases between the germline ends. The CDR3 runs 16 amino acids, cysteine and phenylalanine included. Only the CDR3 part of the read is kept: 48 bases, read in frame from the first base. As encoded in the germline V gene, CDR1 is MGHRA while CDR2 is YSYEKL. RNA was extracted with the RNeasy kit and 0.5 to 1 ug was reverse transcribed using random hexamers. The immunoSEQ multiplex PCR assay, which covers 54 Vbeta and 13 Jbeta segments, was used to amplify TCR beta CDR3 regions. PCR amplification bias was corrected by using a synthetic template baseline for primer optimization and computational correction. For the original study's pipeline: Reads were annotated to V, D and J genes per IMGT and analyzed with immunoSEQ Analyzer, keeping only productive sequences. Clonality was computed as one minus Shannon entropy normalized by log2 of the number of productive unique sequences. Public and private clones were assessed among the 100 most prevalent clones of each patient and control. A clone was defined as Susac-specific if it was absent from the healthy and MS cohorts, from roughly 980 published viral clones and from other ImmuneACCESS disease sequences. The public reads were run again by TCRdb, first through fastp at Q25 and then through MiXCR, and only productive beta chains were kept. Under each unique CDR3 protein, matching rows form one entry showing the most common genes and DNA. The V and J calls follow TCRdb's processing rather than the paper's. Within this sample are around 280,000 distinct CDR3 sequences, with 70% to 90% of them counted one time only. Approximately 0.11% of the sample comes from the top ten.

This clonotype was seen just once. It has no known antigen specificity. Nothing much larger sits one base from this clone, and base qualities are not available. A lone read offers only weak evidence. High-throughput TCR beta sequencing profiled peripheral blood CD8+ and CD4+ T cells from healthy donors, Susac syndrome patients and multiple sclerosis patients. Multiple sclerosis controls were treatment-naive patients with stable or active relapsing-remitting disease fulfilling revised McDonald criteria. Bulk CD8+ and CD4+ T cells were purified by magnetic negative isolation, whereas CD8+ TEMRA cells were enriched by FACS. Blood was collected in EDTA tubes and processed within 24 hours, with PBMCs isolated through density gradient centrifugation. PBMCs intended for TCR sequencing were cryopreserved in liquid nitrogen and thawed later in a water bath at 37 degrees C. The sorted or isolated CD4+, CD8+ and CD8+ TEMRA cells had a purity of 90% or higher.

The source material was CD8+ T cells from PBMCs. This clonotype originated in a human donor with multiple sclerosis. The sequence links TRBV4-1 to TRBJ2-1, with a tentative D gene TRBD1 over 5 matching bases. For the CDR3, the sequence is CASSHAGLGSYNEQFF. Here is the DNA: TGCGCCAGCAGCCATGCAGGGCTGGGCTCCTACAATGAGCAGTTCTTC.